Presented here are 23 T cell receptor beta chains from one specimen sequenced in a study of immune reconstitution after stem cell transplant in scleroderma. MiXCR, applied by TCRdb to the RT-PCR reads, yields one record per CDR3 protein. The sample includes under 3,500 distinct CDR3 sequences, 3.6% seen only once; the top ten take approximately 3.3%. This specimen was taken before or after autologous hematopoietic stem cell transplantation (not recorded which). These TCRs come from a human donor with systemic sclerosis.

This clonotype was seen a few times. The rearrangement links TRBV19 to TRBJ2-3; no definite D call. The ends were cut back, 5 bases at V and 2 bases at J, with 17 bases in the middle. From germline, CDR1 is LNHDA and CDR2 SQIVND (reference sequence). This CDR3 comprises 16 residues. The CDR3 region is CASSSRVRLITDTQYF. The CDR3 DNA follows: TGTGCCAGTAGTTCCCGGGTCCGTCTAATCACAGATACGCAGTATTTT.

Judged by abundance, this clonotype is medium-sized. The chain couples TRBV20-1 to TRBJ2-4; TRBD1 might be the D (6 bases). Germline values: CDR1 DFQATT, CDR2 SNEGSKA (reference sequence). There are 15 residues in the CDR3. Trimming shortened V by 0 bases and J by 3 bases, and 12 bases separated the two germline ends. The CDR3 sequence is CSARDSRGVKNIQYF. CDR3 nucleotide sequence: TGCAGTGCTAGAGATAGCAGGGGTGTCAAAAACATTCAGTACTTC.

This clonotype was recorded once. V gene TRBV20-1 combines with J gene TRBJ2-1; D may be TRBD1 (6 bases). With 6 bases removed from V and 6 bases from J, the gap between germline ends came to 18 bases. CDR3 size: 14 residues. CDR1 is DFQATT and CDR2 is SNEGSKA in the germline V gene (reference sequence). For the CDR3, the DNA is TGCAGTGCCCACCAACAGGGCTCTTGCAATGAGCAGTTCTTC. Its protein product is CSAHQQGSCNEQFF.

This clonotype is classed as medium-sized (0.01 to 0.1%). The chain is built from TRBV20-1 and TRBJ1-5; TRBD1 might be the D (5 bases). Germline V lookup: CDR1 DFQATT, CDR2 SNEGSKA (reference sequence). The V and J ends lost 5 bases and 2 bases respectively, with 13 bases between them. This CDR3 contains 14 residues. Here the CDR3 DNA reads TGCAGTGCTGCCACCCCGGGGGGCAATCAGCCCCAGCATTTT. It is translated as CSAATPGGNQPQHF.

A note on this clonotype: This may be a read error: a much more frequent sequence differs by one nucleotide. This rearrangement joins TRBV5-1 to TRBJ2-7; D perhaps matches TRBD2 (6 bases). Germline CDR1 is SGHRS and CDR2 is YFSETQ. CDR3 length: 14 residues. The CDR3 loop reads CASSVSGISYEQHF. DNA of the CDR3: TGCGCCAGCAGCGTTAGCGGTATTTCCTACGAGCAGCACTTC.

This clonotype is termed medium-sized. Here the CDR3 DNA reads TGTGCCACCAGCGACAGGACAGGGGCGAACACCGGGGAGCTGTTTTTT. This sequence encodes CATSDRTGANTGELFF. The chain employs TRBV24-1 and TRBJ2-2; TRBD1 agrees at 9 bases. The V and J ends lost 7 bases and 0 bases, in that order; junction bases with no gene match: 5. The germline CDR1 and CDR2 sequences are KGHDR and SFDVKD. The CDR3 contains 16 residues.

Judged by abundance, this clonotype is medium-sized. The chain joins TRBV5-6 to TRBJ2-3; D uncertain. V lost 1 base, J lost 1 base, and 4 bases lay in between. Germline V lookup: CDR1 SGHDT, CDR2 YYEEEE. This CDR3 contains 13 residues. The CDR3 DNA sequence: TGTGCCAGCAGCTTGAGGGGCACAGATACGCAGTATTTT. This translates into CASSLRGTDTQYF.

This clonotype is medium-sized. This sequence joins TRBV6-1 and TRBJ2-5, with TRBD2 matching over 9 bases. Germline trimming cut 1 base from V and 5 bases from J; bases unmatched to any gene: 8. The CDR3 has 16 amino acids. Germline CDR1 reads MNHNS; CDR2 reads SASEGT. In DNA, the CDR3 is TGTGCCAGCAGTGAAGTCGGTAGCGGGAGATTGGAGACCCAGTACTTC. Encoded protein: CASSEVGSGRLETQYF.

This clonotype was recorded a few times. This may come from a read error, since a much larger clone is one base off. The chain is built from TRBV20-1 and TRBJ1-1; 7 bases fit TRBD1. CDR1 and CDR2 from the germline V gene are DFQATT and SNEGSKA (reference sequence). V dropped 6 bases and J dropped 2; count of bases not matched to a gene: 6. This CDR3 comprises 13 residues. The chain's CDR3 is CSATRQGNTEAFF. Here the CDR3 DNA reads TGCAGTGCCACTAGACAGGGTAACACTGAAGCTTTCTTT.

This clonotype is medium-sized (0.01 to 0.1%) by share. The CDR3: CSARGTEKRYTF. CDR3 nucleotides: TGCAGTGCTAGAGGGACGGAAAAACGCTACACCTTC. The chain recombines TRBV20-1 with TRBJ1-2, with unresolved D. The germline gives CDR1 DFQATT, CDR2 SNEGSKA (reference sequence). V was shortened by 1 base and J by 9 bases, with 12 bases between the two germline ends. The CDR3 is 12 amino acids.

By sample fraction, this clonotype is medium-sized (0.01 to 0.1%). The chain has TRBV25-1 and TRBJ1-1; a weak D match, TRBD1 (5 bases). CDR1 and CDR2 (germline): MGHDK, SYGVNS. Between the trimmed V and J ends, which lost 7 bases and 1 base, there was a span of 16 bases. This CDR3 has 15 amino acids. The CDR3 loop is CASMPLGAGNTEAFF. CDR3 nucleotides: TGTGCCAGCATGCCGTTAGGGGCGGGGAACACTGAAGCTTTCTTT.

About this clonotype itself: This may stem from a read error, because a much larger clone lies one nucleotide away. V gene TRBV6-5 combines with J gene TRBJ2-1; D gene ambiguous. Trimming cost V 2 bases and J 5 bases, with 13 bases left between them. The CDR3 is 15 amino acids. CDR1 is MNHEY, CDR2 SVGAGI, per germline. The CDR3 DNA reads TGTGCCAGCAGTTACGACTGCCTCCCGAACAATGAGCAGTTCTTC. This sequence encodes CASSYDCLPNNEQFF.

This clonotype is deemed medium-sized. The V and J genes are TRBV5-1 and TRBJ2-3; no clear D. V was pared by 0 bases and J by 3 bases, with 5 bases between. This CDR3 has 13 residues. Germline values: CDR1 SGHRS, CDR2 YFSETQ. Here the CDR3 reads CASSLGRTDTQYF. CDR3 DNA: TGCGCCAGCAGCTTGGGTAGAACAGATACGCAGTATTTT.

This clonotype ranks as medium-sized. The genes are TRBV20-1 and TRBJ1-2, with TRBD1 matching over 9 bases. The germline V gene encodes CDR1 DFQATT and CDR2 SNEGSKA (reference sequence). V lost 1 base, J lost 2 bases, and 5 bases stayed unmatched. The CDR3 consists of 15 residues. The CDR3 spells CSARGTGGANYGYTF. The CDR3 DNA reads TGCAGTGCTAGAGGAACAGGGGGCGCGAACTATGGCTACACCTTC.

Relative to its sample, this clonotype is medium-sized. The rearrangement joins TRBV5-1 to TRBJ2-1; 8 bases align to TRBD2. The CDR3 runs 18 residues. Germline V gene sequence: CDR1 SGHRS, CDR2 YFSETQ. After removal of 2 bases from V and 0 bases from J, the junction contained 10 bases not matched to a gene. CDR3 protein: CASSLAAIAGSSYNEQFF. CDR3 DNA sequence: TGCGCCAGCAGCTTAGCGGCGATAGCGGGGAGCTCCTACAATGAGCAGTTCTTC. Using reference TRBV5-1 and TRBJ2-1 for the parts outside the CDR3, the full variable domain is KAGVTQTPRYLIKTRGQQVTLSCSPISGHRSVSWYQQTPGQGLQFLFEYFSETQRNKGNFPGRFSGRQFSNSRSEMNVSTLELGDSALYLCASSLAAIAGSSYNEQFFGPGTRLTVL.

This clonotype showed up just a few times. A much larger clone lies a single base off, so this may be a read error. The chain uses TRBV10-3 and TRBJ1-3; 9 bases map to TRBD1. With 4 bases clipped from V and 9 bases from J, the junction kept 4 bases outside the gene matches. This CDR3 is built from 13 residues. Germline values: CDR1 ENHRY, CDR2 SYGVKD. The CDR3: CAISGGQGSTIYF. CDR3 coding DNA: TGTGCCATCAGTGGGGGACAGGGCAGCACCATATATTTT.

V and J are TRBV20-1 and TRBJ2-7; 9 bases line up with TRBD2. J lost 0 bases, V lost 0 bases, and 6 bases had no gene match. Germline loops: CDR1 DFQATT, CDR2 SNEGSKA (reference sequence). The CDR3 sequence is 16 residues long. CDR3 residues: CSARDFHSGSSYEQYF. The CDR3 nucleotides read TGCAGTGCTAGAGATTTTCATAGCGGGAGCTCCTACGAGCAGTACTTC.

By share, this clonotype counts as medium-sized. This chain links TRBV28 with TRBJ1-5; D uncertain. With 6 bases removed from V and 4 bases from J, the gap between germline ends came to 7 bases. Germline V gives CDR1 MDHEN, CDR2 SYDVKM. The CDR3 spans 12 residues. Here the CDR3 reads CASSPPNQPQHF. In nucleotides, the CDR3 is TGTGCCAGCAGCCCCCCAAATCAGCCCCAGCATTTT.

This clonotype is classed as medium-sized. The chain links TRBV7-9 to TRBJ2-1; D call uncertain. The V gene's germline CDR1 is SEHNR and CDR2 FQNEAQ (reference sequence). The V end lost 1 base, the J end lost 9 bases, and 4 bases lay between the germline ends. The CDR3 length is 11 residues. The DNA of the CDR3 is TGTGCCAGCAGCTTAGGTCCTGAGCAGTTCTTC. Its translation is CASSLGPEQFF.

In its sample, this clonotype was seen many times. The chain carries TRBV5-1 and TRBJ2-7, with 7 bases lining up with TRBD2. This CDR3 contains 15 residues. The V gene end was trimmed by 5 bases and the J gene end by 3 bases; junction bases not matched to a gene: 11. Germline lookup yields CDR1 SGHRS and CDR2 YFSETQ. The CDR3, as DNA: TGCGCCAGCAGTTACACCGGGACTACTCTCTACGAGCAGTACTTC. Encoded protein: CASSYTGTTLYEQYF.

This clonotype is medium-sized (0.01 to 0.1%). The chain has TRBV18 and TRBJ2-5; D might be TRBD2 (5 bases). Trimming shortened V by 3 bases and J by 5 bases, and 7 bases separated the two germline ends. Germline assignment: CDR1 KGHSH and CDR2 LQKENI. The length of the CDR3 is 12 residues. CDR3 nucleotides: TGTGCCAGCTCACCGAGGGAGGAGACCCAGTACTTC. Residues: CASSPREETQYF.

This chain uses TRBV7-2 with TRBJ2-7; D is ambiguous. The germline CDR1 and CDR2 sequences are SGHTA and FQGNSA. The CDR3 sequence is 14 residues long. V was cut by 4 bases and J by 1 base, with 11 bases left in between. The CDR3 DNA sequence: TGTGCCAGCAGCTCCCCGACTGGGTCCTACGAGCAGTACTTC. Protein sequence: CASSSPTGSYEQYF.

By sample share, this clonotype is medium-sized (0.01 to 0.1%). The V call is TRBV5-1, the J call TRBJ2-7, with 8 nucleotides matching TRBD1. Germline-derived CDR1 and CDR2 are SGHRS and YFSETQ. The CDR3 runs 14 residues. The V and J ends lost 4 bases and 5 bases, in that order; junction bases with no gene match: 8. The CDR3 loop reads CASSVGQGINEQYF. In DNA, the CDR3 is TGCGCCAGCAGCGTTGGACAGGGTATTAACGAGCAGTACTTC.